This T cell receptor beta chain was identified in a study of shared clonotypes between healthy human individuals. Whole-study context: Three plates each covered CD4 naive and memory; CD8 naive two, CD8 memory one. Study findings and constraints: Sampling included only blood; tissue repertoires likely differ. Larger estimated richness was generally recorded for naive subsets relative to memory subsets.

It was across several immunoSEQ plates that each subset's genomic DNA was evenly split. Assay: immunoSEQ multiplex PCR; the TCRdb copy retains only in-frame clones and omits some. The table records approximately 350,000 clones, 96% of them present only once. A word on this clone: Its antigen is currently unknown.

The length of the CDR3 is 14 residues. CDR1 and CDR2 (germline): SGHAT, FQDESV (reference sequence). V was trimmed by 3 bases and J by 4 bases, leaving 10 bases between them. The V call is TRBV11-1, the J call TRBJ1-3, with no clear D. The receptor comes from a man aged 25 to 40 in good health. The sequenced material came from memory CD8+ T cells sorted from blood. The sample's subset: CD45RO+ cells pooled with CCR7-negative TemRA cells. The CDR3 is CASSFRGAGNTIYF. In DNA, the CDR3 is TGTGCCAGCAGCTTCCGGGGTGCCGGAAACACCATATATTTT.